These T cell receptor beta chains were read from a single sample in a study of T cell changes during pregnancy in multiple sclerosis. The table came from immunoSEQ multiplex PCR; TCRdb's copy has only in-frame clones and leaves some out. The profile shows around 51,000 clones, 93% of them singletons. The sample consisted of peripheral blood, taken in the second trimester of pregnancy. These receptor sequences come from a female donor with multiple sclerosis, enrolled in a pregnancy study. CDR3s include the opening cysteine and the closing phenylalanine or tryptophan. Each record gives: D gene, clone size, J gene, V gene, CDR3 DNA, CDR3 protein. The D gene is left open where the match is weak. A row's size may be missing; if present it is once, few, many or a size class.

>-|-|TRBJ2-1|TRBV12-5
TGTGCTAGTGGTTTGGTGGGGGAAGTAGCGGTCTCCTACAATGAGCAGTTCTTC
CASGLVGEVAVSYNEQFF
>-|-|TRBJ1-2|TRBV7-2
TGTGCCAGCAGCTTTACCTCAGGGTCGAAAGGCTACACCTTC
CASSFTSGSKGYTF
>TRBD2|-|TRBJ2-1|TRBV4-3
TGCGCCAGCAGCCCGTCCGGGACTACCTACAATGAGCAGTTCTTC
CASSPSGTTYNEQFF
>TRBD2|-|TRBJ2-7|TRBV5-4
TGTGCCAGCAGCTGGCGGGGACTAGCGGGAAACTACGAGCAGTACTTC
CASSWRGLAGNYEQYF
>TRBD1|-|TRBJ2-7|TRBV6-1
TGTGCCAGCAGTCAGGGACAGGGTGGCTACGAGCAGTACTTC
CASSQGQGGYEQYF
>-|-|TRBJ2-1|TRBV4-2
TGTGCCAGCAGCCAAGAAGAGACAGTAACCTACAATGAGCAGTTCTTC
CASSQEETVTYNEQFF
>-|few|TRBJ1-1|TRBV6-4
TGTGCCAGCCCTTTCAGGCGATTGAACACTGAAGCTTTCTTT
CASPFRRLNTEAFF
>-|once|TRBJ2-5|TRBV7-2
TGTGCCAGCAGCGGGAGGGGGGGGGAGACCCAGTACTTC
CASSGRGGETQYF
>-|-|TRBJ1-5|TRBV4-1
TGCGCCAGCAGCTTCGGACAGACCAGCAATCAGCCCCAGCATTTT
CASSFGQTSNQPQHF
>-|-|TRBJ1-1|TRBV5-4
TGTGCCAGCAGCTTGGACAGAAACACTGAAGCTTTCTTT
CASSLDRNTEAFF
>-|-|TRBJ2-7|TRBV7-2
TGTGCCAGCAGCTTCGAGCTGAATACCTACGAGCAGTACTTC
CASSFELNTYEQYF
>TRBD2|once|TRBJ2-1|TRBV11-2
TGTGCCAGCAGCTTAGATCGACCTAGCGGGAGTTTGAATGAGCAGTTCTTC
CASSLDRPSGSLNEQFF
>TRBD2|once|TRBJ2-5|TRBV6-6
TGTGCCAGCAGCCTAACCCTAGCGGAGCAAGAGACCCAGTACTTC
CASSLTLAEQETQYF
>-|-|TRBJ2-3|TRBV2
TGTGCCAGCGGAGGACCGGGGGTTAGCACAGATACGCAGTATTTT
CASGGPGVSTDTQYF
>-|-|TRBJ1-2|TRBV7-2
TGTGCCATCACCTTGGAACAGGGAAACTATGGCTACACCTTC
CAITLEQGNYGYTF
>TRBD2|-|TRBJ2-1|TRBV7-2
TGTGCCAGCAGGCCCCGGACTAGTACTTACAATGAGCAGTTCTTC
CASRPRTSTYNEQFF
>TRBD1|once|TRBJ2-7|TRBV27
TGTGCCAGCAGTTTACGACAGGGTGGTTTCGAGCAGTACTTC
CASSLRQGGFEQYF
>-|-|TRBJ2-1|TRBV9
TGTGCCAGCAGCGTAGGGGGACTCAACTACAATGAGCAGTTCTTC
CASSVGGLNYNEQFF
>TRBD1|-|TRBJ2-2|TRBV5-4
TGTGCCAGCAGCTTGTTCCGGACAGGGGGCACCGGGGAGCTGTTTTTT
CASSLFRTGGTGELFF
>TRBD2|-|TRBJ2-7|TRBV30
TGTGCCTGGAGTGGCGGGACTAGCGGGAGGGTTGGCGAGCAGTACTTC
CAWSGGTSGRVGEQYF
>TRBD1|-|TRBJ2-5|TRBV5-4
TGTGCCAGCAGCTTGACAGGGGGCGCGGAGACCCAGTACTTC
CASSLTGGAETQYF
>-|-|TRBJ1-4|TRBV10-3
TGTGCCATCGGGGGAGGCACTAATGAAAAACTGTTTTTT
CAIGGGTNEKLFF
>TRBD2|-|TRBJ2-7|TRBV5-4
TGTGCCAGCAGCCCAGAGCGGGAGCTACCCTACGAGCAGTACTTC
CASSPERELPYEQYF
>TRBD2|-|TRBJ2-1|TRBV10-3
TGTGCCATCAGCGCCGGGACTAGCGGGATGGATGAGCAGTTCTTC
CAISAGTSGMDEQFF
>TRBD2|-|TRBJ2-1|TRBV7-9
TGTGCCAGCAGCGGAAGACTAGCGGAGGGAGGGTACAATGAGCAGTTCTTC
CASSGRLAEGGYNEQFF
>TRBD2|-|TRBJ2-3|TRBV9
TGTGCCAGCAGCGTCGGCGGGAGAGAAAGCACAGATACGCAGTATTTT
CASSVGGRESTDTQYF
>-|-|TRBJ1-1|TRBV7-9
TGTGCCAGCAGCTCATACACTGAAGCTTTCTTT
CASSSYTEAFF
>TRBD1|-|TRBJ2-4|TRBV5-1
TGCGCCAGCAGCAAACCAGACAGGGGGGCCAAAAACATTCAGTACTTC
CASSKPDRGAKNIQYF
>-|-|TRBJ1-1|TRBV5-6
TGTGCCAGCAGCTTAGGACAGTTTGCAGCTTTCTTT
CASSLGQFAAFF
>TRBD1|-|TRBJ2-1|TRBV15
TGTGCCACCAGCAGTAAGACCGGGACAGGGGGCGATGAGCAGTTCTTC
CATSSKTGTGGDEQFF
>TRBD1|-|TRBJ1-5|TRBV28
TGTGCCAGCAGTTGGACAGGATCGAAGCATTTT
CASSWTGSKHF
>-|-|TRBJ2-2|TRBV6-5
TGTGCCAGCAGACCCCAGTGGAACACCGGGGAGCTGTTTTTT
CASRPQWNTGELFF
>TRBD1|-|TRBJ1-2|TRBV14
TGTGCCAGCAGCCCGAGACAGGGTGAGGGCTACACCTTC
CASSPRQGEGYTF
>TRBD1|-|TRBJ2-1|TRBV9
TGTGCCAGCAGCGTTGGGGGGACAGGGCCCAATGAGCAGTTCTTC
CASSVGGTGPNEQFF
>TRBD2|few|TRBJ2-1|TRBV13
TGTGCCAGCAGCTTAGGGTCGACTAGCGGGAGGCCACTATTTTACAATGAGCAGTTCTTC
CASSLGSTSGRPLFYNEQFF
>TRBD1|-|TRBJ1-5|TRBV19
TGTGCCAGTACCCGCTTAGCAGGGGGCGTACAGCCCCAGCATTTT
CASTRLAGGVQPQHF
>TRBD1|-|TRBJ2-2|TRBV27
TGTGCCAGCAGTTTAGAAGGGACAGGGGGGACCGGGGAGCTGTTTTTT
CASSLEGTGGTGELFF
>TRBD1|once|TRBJ2-6|TRBV5-8
TGTGCCAGCAGCTTGGGACAGGGTTACTCTGGGGCCAACGTCCTGACTTTC
CASSLGQGYSGANVLTF
>TRBD1|-|TRBJ2-7|TRBV5-4
TGTGCCAGCAGCCACTCCGGACAGGGGACCTACGAGCAGTACTTC
CASSHSGQGTYEQYF
>-|-|TRBJ1-5|TRBV27
TGTGCCAGCAGTTTCCAGGGCATTGGGCCCCAGCATTTT
CASSFQGIGPQHF
>TRBD2|-|TRBJ2-5|TRBV7-2
TGTGCCAGCAGCTTCCGTGGGGCGGGAGCAACGGGGGAGACCCAGTACTTC
CASSFRGAGATGETQYF
>-|-|TRBJ2-5|TRBV30
TGTGCCTGGAGTGTAGACGGTCCGAGGGCCCAGTACTTC
CAWSVDGPRAQYF
>-|-|TRBJ2-3|TRBV5-4
TGTGCCAGCAGCCCCGATCCCCCTAGTGCAGATACGCAGTATTTT
CASSPDPPSADTQYF
>-|-|TRBJ2-3|TRBV7-2
TGTGCCAGCAGCTTAGTCTTGGAGGGTACGCAGTATTTT
CASSLVLEGTQYF
>-|once|TRBJ1-2|TRBV7-2
TGTGCCAGCAGCTTAGGAGGAGGGTATGGCTACACCTTC
CASSLGGGYGYTF